This TCR beta chain comes out of a study of blood T cell repertoires in COVID-19. Study details: Sites across the United States, Italy and Spain contributed samples from acute and convalescent COVID-19.

The study recruited people aged roughly 18 to 95 years across approximately 24 US areas. Which cohort a participant joined came from the clinical history participants gave. Study processing details: Estimation of nucleated cell counts relied on the amplification of reference gene primers. Measured with immunoSEQ multiplex PCR; TCRdb has only the in-frame clones, and not every one. D and trimming come from the DNA, and the V and J calls and clone size come from that table. The sample holds approximately 200,000 clones; more than 75% are singletons and the top ten take 7.5% to 10%. Germline V lookup: CDR1 LNHDA, CDR2 SQIVND (reference sequence). V trimming: 9 bases; J trimming: 4 bases; junction bases outside the gene matches: 9. This CDR3 spans 14 amino acids.

This clonotype was sampled from a woman aged 25 to 39 who had recovered from COVID-19. The chain recombines TRBV19 with TRBJ2-3; 8 bases are shared with TRBD2. The sequenced sample was PBMCs or T cells enriched from blood (not recorded which). The CDR3 DNA reads TGTGCCAGCCGACCGGGACTAGAGTCAGATACGCAGTATTTT. Amino acids: CASRPGLESDTQYF.